These T cell receptor beta chains were read from a single sample in a study of graft-versus-host responses after intestinal transplantation. TCRdb's copy holds only in-frame clones and misses some; the assay was immunoSEQ multiplex PCR. The sample yields around 14,000 clones, under 35% seen once. The material was alloreactive CD4+ T cells from a mixed lymphocyte reaction culture, obtained before intestinal transplant. The source of these receptors is a human patient who received an intestinal transplant. Both conserved end residues are part of each CDR3. D genes are given only for firm matches. Not every row has a clone size; where given, it reads once, few, many or a size class.

TRBJ2-7,.,.,TRBV28,CASSFYRPGEQYF,TGTGCCAGCAGTTTCTACAGGCCAGGCGAGCAGTACTTC
TRBJ2-3,.,.,TRBV5-1,CASSLARADTQYF,TGCGCCAGCAGCTTGGCTAGAGCAGATACGCAGTATTTT
TRBJ1-4,.,.,TRBV4-2,CASSPARLQRYNEKLFF,TGTGCCAGCAGCCCCGCTAGATTACAGCGTTATAATGAAAAACTGTTTTTT
TRBJ1-4,medium-sized,.,TRBV7-9,CASSLVTGPNEKLFF,TGTGCCAGCAGCTTAGTAACAGGGCCTAATGAAAAACTGTTTTTT
TRBJ1-2,few,TRBD1,TRBV5-4,CASSLGGQSYGYTF,TGTGCCAGCAGCTTGGGGGGACAGAGTTATGGCTACACCTTC
TRBJ1-5,medium-sized,TRBD1,TRBV10-3,CAISDRGHSNQPQHF,TGTGCCATCAGTGACAGGGGGCATAGCAATCAGCCCCAGCATTTT
TRBJ2-7,.,TRBD2,TRBV7-3,CASSSGTSGSEQYF,TGTGCCAGCAGCTCCGGGACTAGCGGGAGCGAGCAGTACTTC
TRBJ2-1,.,TRBD1,TRBV2,CASSERGTGVAQATKNEQFF,TGTGCCAGCAGTGAGAGGGGGACAGGGGTCGCGCAGGCTACTAAAAATGAGCAGTTCTTC
TRBJ1-1,.,TRBD1,TRBV11-1,CASSFGGGQGNTEAFF,TGTGCCAGCAGCTTCGGGGGTGGACAGGGTAACACTGAAGCTTTCTTT
TRBJ1-1,.,.,TRBV2,CASSGEGNPGTEAFF,TGTGCCAGCAGTGGGGAAGGCAACCCGGGCACTGAAGCTTTCTTT
TRBJ2-1,.,TRBD2,TRBV11-3,CASSLDGGRAGEQFF,TGTGCCAGCAGCTTAGACGGCGGGAGGGCTGGTGAGCAGTTCTTC
TRBJ2-1,few,TRBD2,TRBV11-2,CASSLGTSPYNEQFF,TGTGCCAGCAGCTTAGGGACTAGCCCCTACAATGAGCAGTTCTTC
TRBJ2-1,.,TRBD2,TRBV9,CASSVGAGSPYNEQFF,TGTGCCAGCAGCGTAGGAGCGGGATCCCCCTACAATGAGCAGTTCTTC
TRBJ2-7,.,TRBD2,TRBV5-4,CASSWTSGSYEQYF,TGTGCCAGCAGCTGGACTAGCGGCTCCTACGAGCAGTACTTC
TRBJ2-2,.,.,TRBV21-1,CASSKIGDGTSGNTGELFF,TGTGCCAGCAGCAAAATAGGGGATGGGACTAGCGGAAACACCGGGGAGCTGTTTTTT
TRBJ1-1,.,.,TRBV9,CASSVSGRDTEAFF,TGTGCCAGCAGCGTATCGGGCCGGGACACTGAAGCTTTCTTT
TRBJ2-1,.,TRBD2,TRBV11-2,CASSLVRAGSYNEQFF,TGTGCCAGCAGCTTAGTCCGAGCGGGATCCTACAATGAGCAGTTCTTC